The 10 T cell receptor beta chains reported below all come from one sample, sequenced in a study of prognosis after radiotherapy for stage I lung cancer. Amplification of the TCR beta CDR3 (from genomic DNA) was done by two-round multiplex PCR. Round one of PCR was performed, and it used primers specific to each TRBV and TRBJ gene. TCRdb fed the multiplex PCR reads into MiXCR, producing one record per CDR3 protein. The table has approximately 18,000 distinct CDR3 sequences, about a sixth seen once; the top ten hold roughly two fifths. The starting material was PBMCs, obtained before or after stereotactic body radiation therapy (not recorded which). The receptors shown here come from a donor aged 50 or older with non-small cell lung cancer.

About this clonotype itself: This probably arose from a read error, given a far larger clone one base away. J is TRBJ2-3 and V is TRBV12-3 or TRBV12-4, with D possibly being TRBD1 (5 bases). The V gene lost 7 bases and the J gene lost 0 bases, with 17 bases spanning the gap. The CDR3 runs 16 residues. The CDR3 nucleotides read TGTGCCAGCAACCAAGATCTCAGGGCCAGCACAGATACGCAGTATTTT. Amino acid sequence: CASNQDLRASTDTQYF.

This clonotype was seen at least ten times. The chain carries TRBV20-1 and TRBJ1-6; TRBD1 matches 7 bases. Germline V gene sequence: CDR1 DFQATT, CDR2 SNEGSKA (reference sequence). With V trimmed by 2 bases and J by 2 bases, 3 bases remained unmatched. The CDR3 length is 15 residues. CDR3 sequence: CSARSQGAYNSPLHF. The CDR3 nucleotides read TGCAGTGCTAGATCGCAGGGGGCCTATAATTCACCCCTCCACTTT.

Many counts were recorded for this clonotype. The rearrangement uses TRBV5-6 and TRBJ1-2; 8 bases match TRBD1. This CDR3 spans 16 amino acids. The V gene end was trimmed by 0 bases and the J gene end by 4 bases; junction bases not matched to a gene: 8. Per germline, CDR1 SGHDT and CDR2 YYEEEE. CDR3 coding DNA: TGTGCCAGCAGCTTGGAGGGCAGGGGGCTGGGCTATGGCTACACCTTC. It specifies CASSLEGRGLGYGYTF.

This clonotype has ten or more counts. The chain employs TRBV7-3 and TRBJ2-1; 8 bases fit TRBD1. Germline loops: CDR1 SGHTA, CDR2 FQGTGA. V shed 3 bases and J 10 bases; nucleotides not matched to a gene: 14. The CDR3 sequence is 16 residues long. CDR3: CASSLWIPGDRPEQFF. The DNA of the CDR3 is TGTGCCAGCAGCTTGTGGATCCCGGGGGACAGGCCAGAGCAGTTCTTC.

In its sample, this clonotype was seen many times. J is TRBJ1-5 and V is TRBV28; D is uncertain. Germline V gene sequence: CDR1 MDHEN, CDR2 SYDVKM. Trimming pared 7 bases from V and 3 bases from J, leaving 16 bases between. The CDR3 contains 15 residues. CDR3 in amino acids: CASTFEGIPNQPQHF. The CDR3 region has the DNA TGTGCCAGCACTTTTGAAGGTATTCCCAATCAGCCCCAGCATTTT.

In this sample, this clonotype turned up many times. CDR3 bases: TGTGCCAGCACAGTAGGGGGGGATCTCAATGAGCAGTTCTTC. This codes for CASTVGGDLNEQFF. The gene calls are TRBV7-9 and TRBJ2-1; the D gene is possibly TRBD2 (7 bases). Trimming removed 7 bases at V and 6 bases at J, with 16 bases between. Germline V CDR1 and CDR2: SEHNR, FQNEAQ (reference sequence). This CDR3 has 14 amino acids.

The table lists this clonotype with many counts. J is TRBJ2-7 and V is TRBV4-1; weak D call: TRBD1 (6 bases). The CDR3 spans 13 residues. Trimming stripped 2 bases from V and 4 bases from J, with 9 bases between. The germline V gene encodes CDR1 MGHRA and CDR2 YSYEKL. CDR3 region: CASSQMQGYEQYV. The CDR3 coding sequence is TGCGCCAGCAGCCAAATGCAGGGGTACGAGCAGTACGTC.

There are many counts of this clonotype. CDR3 protein: CASSLQSTDTQYF. As DNA, the CDR3 is TGTGCCAGCAGCTTACAGAGCACAGATACGCAGTATTTT. V is TRBV5-4 and J is TRBJ2-3; D gene ambiguous. V was trimmed by 2 bases and J by 0 bases, leaving 4 bases between them. CDR1 and CDR2 (germline): SGHNT, YYREEE (reference sequence). This CDR3 has 13 amino acids.

This chain connects TRBV10-3 to TRBJ1-5, with 10 positions matching TRBD1. V shed 3 bases, J shed 6 bases, and the junction held 8 bases outside the gene matches. Germline CDR1 reads ENHRY; CDR2 reads SYGVKD. The length of the CDR3 is 16 residues. CDR3 region: CAISDPGQGSRQPQHF. The CDR3 coding sequence is TGTGCCATCAGTGACCCGGGACAGGGGTCTCGTCAGCCCCAGCATTTT.

This clonotype occurred many times. V is TRBV3-2 and J is TRBJ2-2; the table's D call, TRBD2, was not checked against the DNA. TRBV3-2 is a recognized pseudogene. There are 19 residues in the CDR3. CDR3 protein: CASSPGTSGRAQEGGELFF. The CDR3 DNA reads as TGTGCCAGCAGCCCAGGGACTAGCGGGAGGGCCCAAGAGGGCGGGGAGCTGTTTTTT.